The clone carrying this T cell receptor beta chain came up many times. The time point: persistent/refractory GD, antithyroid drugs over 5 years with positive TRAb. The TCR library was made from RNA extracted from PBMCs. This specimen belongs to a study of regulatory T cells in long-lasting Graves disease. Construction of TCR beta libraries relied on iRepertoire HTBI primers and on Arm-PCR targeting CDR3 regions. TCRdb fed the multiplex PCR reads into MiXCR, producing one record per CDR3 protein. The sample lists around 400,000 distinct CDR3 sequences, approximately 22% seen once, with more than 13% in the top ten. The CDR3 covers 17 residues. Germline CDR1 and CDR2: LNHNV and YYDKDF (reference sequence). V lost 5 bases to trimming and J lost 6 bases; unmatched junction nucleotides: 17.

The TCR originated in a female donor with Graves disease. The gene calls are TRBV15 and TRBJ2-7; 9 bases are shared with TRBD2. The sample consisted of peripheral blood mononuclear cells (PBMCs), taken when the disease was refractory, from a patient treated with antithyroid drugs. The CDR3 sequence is CATSPLVASGTHFEQYF. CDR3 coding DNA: TGTGCCACCAGCCCCTTAGTGGCTAGCGGGACCCATTTCGAGCAGTACTTC.